This TCR beta chain was identified in a study of blood T cell repertoires in COVID-19. Across the study: The study drew acute and convalescent COVID-19 samples from the United States, Italy and Spain. PBMCs, B-cell-depleted T cells, or T cells were the source of the cDNA or gDNA that made up the material.

Per the original data handling: Scientists estimated how many nucleated cells there were by amplifying reference gene primers. Clones were read by immunoSEQ multiplex PCR, and TCRdb kept only the in-frame ones, dropping some. For V, J and clone size, that table is used; D and trimming come from the DNA. The sample contains 150,000 to 200,000 clones, 70% to 90% of which appear only once. Germline V lookup: CDR1 GTSNPN, CDR2 SVGIG (reference sequence). The CDR3 totals 12 residues. As concerns this clone: The junction departs from germline at one end; a sequencing error may be responsible.

The genes are TRBV30 and TRBJ2-7, with 9 bases fitting TRBD1. Input material: peripheral blood. The source of this sequence is a human donor in a cohort sampled during active COVID-19. The CDR3, as DNA: TGTGCCGGGAGCGGACAGGGGTGGGAGCAGTACTTC. Translation: CAGSGQGWEQYF.